This T cell receptor beta chain was identified in a study of T cells in Graves' hyperthyroidism and ophthalmopathy. RNA transcripts yielded amplified TCR beta CDR3 regions. HTBI primers were the set used in a first-round RT-PCR of the TCR CDR3. TCRdb used MiXCR to reprocess the multiplex PCR reads, holding one entry per CDR3 protein. Of roughly 400,000 distinct CDR3 sequences in the sample, roughly an eighth were seen once. The V end lost 2 bases, the J end lost 5 bases, and 19 bases lay between the germline ends. The CDR3 has 16 residues. Germline V gives CDR1 DFQATT, CDR2 SNEGSKA (reference sequence). A remark on this clonotype: A read error is possible here, since a much larger clone lies one base away.

This TCR was recovered from a man aged 50-60 years with Graves' ophthalmopathy. V and J are TRBV20-1 and TRBJ2-1; D might be TRBD1 (6 bases). Sequenced sample: blood. CDR3 DNA sequence: TGCAGTGCTAGACCGATACTAAGGGGGAGAAACAATGAGCAGTTCTTC. Its protein is CSARPILRGRNNEQFF.